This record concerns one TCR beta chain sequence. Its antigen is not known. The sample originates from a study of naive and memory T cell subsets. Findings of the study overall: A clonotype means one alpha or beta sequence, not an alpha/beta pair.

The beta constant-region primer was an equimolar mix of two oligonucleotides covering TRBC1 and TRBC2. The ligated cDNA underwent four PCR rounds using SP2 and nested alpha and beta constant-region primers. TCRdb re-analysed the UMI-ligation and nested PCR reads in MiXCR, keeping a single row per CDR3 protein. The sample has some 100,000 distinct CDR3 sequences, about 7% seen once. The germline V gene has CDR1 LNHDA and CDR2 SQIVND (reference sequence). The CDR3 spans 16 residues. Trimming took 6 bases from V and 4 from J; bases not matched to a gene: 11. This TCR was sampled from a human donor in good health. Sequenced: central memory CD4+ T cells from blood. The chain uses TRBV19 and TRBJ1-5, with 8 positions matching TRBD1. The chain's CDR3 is CASRDVDRGSNQPQHF. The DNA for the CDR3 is TGTGCCAGTAGGGACGTAGACAGGGGATCGAATCAGCCCCAGCATTTT.